The 7 T cell receptor beta chains presented below share a single source sample, sequenced in a study of early T cells in non-severe SARS-CoV-2 infection. Using its own MiXCR run on the 5' RACE reads, TCRdb lists one record per CDR3 protein. The sample lists 80,000 to 100,000 distinct CDR3 sequences, about 15% occurring once. The sequenced material came from whole blood. These receptors originate from an adult who was a healthcare worker with PCR-confirmed SARS-CoV-2 infection or an uninfected control (not recorded which).

There are a few counts of this clonotype. The chain couples TRBV12-3 or TRBV12-4 to TRBJ2-1, with unresolved D. The V end was cut by 4 bases, the J end by 0 bases, with 7 bases between. This CDR3 is 14 amino acids long. CDR3 residues: CASSYGDSYNEQFF. CDR3 nucleotides: TGTGCCAGCAGTTACGGCGACTCCTACAATGAGCAGTTCTTC.

This clonotype was recorded at least ten times. The J gene is TRBJ2-3, the V gene TRBV7-2, with 12 bases identical to TRBD2. The trim removed 8 bases at V and 0 bases at J, leaving 9 bases unmatched. There are 17 residues in the CDR3. The germline CDR1 and CDR2 sequences are SGHTA and FQGNSA. The CDR3 reads CASCTSGRPSSTDTQYF. The CDR3 nucleotides are TGTGCCAGCTGTACTAGCGGGAGGCCCTCTAGCACAGATACGCAGTATTTT.

This clonotype was counted at least ten times. The V and J genes are TRBV9 and TRBJ2-7; 9 nucleotides line up with TRBD2. V was clipped by 0 bases and J by 0 bases; unmatched bases: 1. Per the germline V gene, CDR1 is SGDLS and CDR2 is YYNGEE. The CDR3 spans 15 residues. The CDR3 region has the DNA TGTGCCAGCAGCGTAGCAGCGGGAGGCTCCTACGAGCAGTACTTC. It specifies CASSVAAGGSYEQYF.

This clonotype occurred a few times. The V and J genes are TRBV24-1 and TRBJ2-7; 7 bases line up with TRBD1. With 2 bases clipped from V and 7 bases from J, the junction kept 4 bases outside the gene matches. The CDR3 loop spans 13 amino acids. The germline CDR1 and CDR2 sequences are KGHDR and SFDVKD. The CDR3 bases are TGTGCCACCAGTGATTACAGGGGCTGGGAGCAGTACTTC. It encodes CATSDYRGWEQYF.

This clonotype was recorded many times. The chain joins TRBV6-5 to TRBJ2-7, with TRBD1 matching over 8 bases. The CDR3 length is 15 residues. V dropped 7 bases and J dropped 3; count of bases not matched to a gene: 11. CDR1 and CDR2 from the germline V gene are MNHEY and SVGAGI. The CDR3 reads CASTTDRGAFYEQYF. CDR3 DNA: TGTGCCAGCACCACCGACAGGGGCGCCTTCTACGAGCAGTACTTC.

This clonotype came up many times. V is TRBV5-4 and J is TRBJ1-3, with 8 bases lining up with TRBD1. CDR1 and CDR2 (germline): SGHNT, YYREEE (reference sequence). Unmatched junction bases numbered 19, after V lost 6 bases and J lost 5 bases. CDR3 length: 18 residues. The chain's CDR3 is CASTPGQEKPAVRNTIYF. DNA of the CDR3: TGTGCCAGCACCCCGGGACAGGAGAAACCTGCTGTACGAAACACCATATATTTT.

In its sample, this clonotype was seen many times. The J gene is TRBJ1-1, the V gene TRBV7-6; 7 positions agree with TRBD1. The trim removed 5 bases at V and 8 bases at J, leaving 5 bases unmatched. The CDR3 runs 12 residues. Per germline, CDR1 SGHVS and CDR2 FNYEAQ. The CDR3 spells CASSILTGEAFF. The CDR3 DNA follows: TGTGCCAGCAGCATCCTGACAGGGGAAGCTTTCTTT.